The 28 T cell receptor beta chains below were found in one sample sequenced in a study of blood T cell repertoires in COVID-19. Generated by immunoSEQ multiplex PCR, the TCRdb table keeps only in-frame clones and is missing some. The sample contains under 150,000 clones, about 80% of which appear only once. The specimen was peripheral blood. The receptors derive from a human donor in a cohort sampled during active COVID-19.

CDR3 coding DNA: TGTGCCATCACCATGGGGACAGGGAGCGAGCAGTACTTC. Translating it yields CAITMGTGSEQYF. This chain links TRBV10-3 with TRBJ2-7, with 9 positions matching TRBD1. Trimming took 7 bases from V and 6 from J; bases not matched to a gene: 7. The CDR3 is made up of 13 amino acids. Germline loops: CDR1 ENHRY, CDR2 SYGVKD.

V usage is TRBV12-3 or TRBV12-4 and J usage is TRBJ2-7; no clear D. V was pared by 5 bases and J by 3 bases, with 5 bases between. The CDR3 length is 11 residues. The CDR3 coding sequence is TGTGCCAGCAGTAAGAGCTACGAGCAGTACTTC. Translation: CASSKSYEQYF.

Here the CDR3 reads CASSLETRGYTF. In DNA, the CDR3 is TGTGCCAGCAGCTTAGAAACCAGAGGCTACACCTTC. The chain uses TRBV13 and TRBJ1-2; unclear D gene. Trimming pared 1 base from V and 8 bases from J, leaving 8 bases between. The CDR3 loop spans 12 amino acids. Germline CDR1 is PRHDT and CDR2 is FYEKMQ (reference sequence).

This chain joins TRBV4-1 and TRBJ2-2, with no clear D. The V gene lost 4 bases and the J gene lost 1 base, with 7 bases spanning the gap. The germline CDR1 and CDR2 sequences are MGHRA and YSYEKL. The CDR3 spans 14 residues. The CDR3 here is CASSRAENTGELFF. CDR3 sequence (DNA): TGCGCCAGCAGCCGGGCCGAGAACACCGGGGAGCTGTTTTTT.

This clone was detected only once. The chain is built from TRBV5-1 and TRBJ2-5, with a weak D call TRBD1 (5 bases). Trimming cost V 0 bases and J 4 bases, with 10 bases left between them. The V gene's germline CDR1 is SGHRS and CDR2 YFSETQ. The CDR3 extends over 14 amino acids. This CDR3 is CASSLVTVGETQYF. CDR3 DNA: TGCGCCAGCAGCTTGGTGACAGTAGGAGAGACCCAGTACTTC. Using reference TRBV5-1 and TRBJ2-5 for the parts outside the CDR3, the full variable domain is KAGVTQTPRYLIKTRGQQVTLSCSPISGHRSVSWYQQTPGQGLQFLFEYFSETQRNKGNFPGRFSGRQFSNSRSEMNVSTLELGDSALYLCASSLVTVGETQYFGPGTRLLVL.

The V gene is TRBV11-1, the J gene TRBJ2-2; D is possibly TRBD1 (5 bases). There are 14 residues in the CDR3. Germline CDR1 and CDR2: SGHAT and FQDESV (reference sequence). V shed 5 bases and J shed 4 bases, with 11 bases lying between them. As DNA, the CDR3 is TGTGCCAGCAGCCCGCACAGGAGCACCGGGGAGCTGTTTTTT. Its protein product is CASSPHRSTGELFF.

The genes are TRBV5-1 and TRBJ1-1; D gene unclear. The CDR3 spans 13 residues. Per germline, CDR1 SGHRS and CDR2 YFSETQ. V gave up 2 bases and J gave up 4 bases, with 9 bases separating them. This CDR3 reads CASSFRSSTEAFF. As DNA, the CDR3 is TGCGCCAGCAGCTTCCGGTCTAGCACTGAAGCTTTCTTT.

The chain recombines TRBV7-9 with TRBJ2-5; D is possibly TRBD2 (5 bases). Trimming pared 5 bases from V and 5 bases from J, leaving 15 bases between. Germline CDR1 reads SEHNR; CDR2 reads FQNEAQ (reference sequence). This CDR3 spans 14 amino acids. The CDR3, as DNA: TGTGCCAGCAGCCCTCCCGGGGTTAGGGAGACCCAGTACTTC. Encoded protein: CASSPPGVRETQYF.

This clone was recorded only once. This chain links TRBV14 with TRBJ2-5, with D possibly TRBD2 on 5 matching bases. This CDR3 comprises 16 residues. V was clipped by 4 bases and J by 5 bases, with 20 bases between them. Germline lookup yields CDR1 SGHDN and CDR2 FVKESK. The CDR3: CASSPGSGLSGETQYF. DNA of the CDR3: TGTGCCAGCAGCCCCGGATCGGGGTTGAGCGGCGAGACCCAGTACTTC.

V and J are TRBV6-6 and TRBJ2-2; D is undetermined. Germline CDR1 is MNHNY and CDR2 is SVGAGI (reference sequence). V lost 0 bases and J 4 bases, leaving 6 bases between the germline ends. The CDR3 covers 14 residues. CDR3 DNA sequence: TGTGCCAGCAGTTACTCGAGAAGCACCGGGGAGCTGTTTTTT. Translation gives CASSYSRSTGELFF.

This clone was seen only a few times. J is TRBJ2-1 and V is TRBV10-1; the match to TRBD2 covers 11 bases. Germline lookup yields CDR1 WNHNN and CDR2 SYGVQD (reference sequence). CDR3 length: 14 residues. Trimming took 10 bases from V and 2 from J; bases not matched to a gene: 4. The DNA of the CDR3 is TGCGCCAAAACTAGCGGGGGACCCTACAATGAGCAGTTCTTC. Protein sequence: CAKTSGGPYNEQFF.

V is TRBV14 and J is TRBJ2-7; 8 bases match TRBD2. J was trimmed by 4 bases and V by 3 bases; bases with no gene match: 8. The CDR3 runs to 15 residues. Germline V CDR1 and CDR2: SGHDN, FVKESK. The CDR3 DNA is TGTGCCAGCAGCCATTCCGGGACTAGGAAGTACGAGCAGTACTTC. As protein: CASSHSGTRKYEQYF. The full variable domain, completed using reference TRBV14 and TRBJ2-7, is EAGVTQFPSHSVIEKGQTVTLRCDPISGHDNLYWYRRVMGKEIKFLLHFVKESKQDESGMPNNRFLAERTGGTYSTLKVQPAELEDSGVYFCASSHSGTRKYEQYFGPGTRLTVT.

CDR3 amino acids: CASSPSRQGPTEAFF. The CDR3 nucleotides are TGTGCCAGCAGTCCCTCCCGGCAGGGGCCCACTGAAGCTTTCTTT. The V gene is TRBV28, the J gene TRBJ1-1; possibly TRBD1 for D (6 bases). The CDR3 spans 15 residues. From germline, CDR1 is MDHEN and CDR2 SYDVKM. The V gene lost 5 bases and the J gene lost 4 bases, with 17 bases spanning the gap.

V usage is TRBV9 and J usage is TRBJ2-1; TRBD2 is a possible D gene (5 bases). The V end was cut by 0 bases, the J end by 10 bases, with 14 bases between. The germline CDR1 and CDR2 sequences are SGDLS and YYNGEE. CDR3 length: 14 residues. The CDR3 DNA follows: TGTGCCAGCAGCGTAGTCGGACGGGGTGGGGAGCAGTTCTTC. Protein sequence: CASSVVGRGGEQFF.

On this clone itself: Mismatch with germline at one junction end may stem from a read error. J is TRBJ1-4 and V is TRBV5-1; 9 nucleotides agree with TRBD1. CDR3 length: 14 amino acids. Germline V gene sequence: CDR1 SGHRS, CDR2 YFSETQ. The DNA of the CDR3 is TGCGCCAGCAGGTTGGGACAGGGAAATGAAAAACTGTTTTTT. Translation: CASRLGQGNEKLFF.

This clone was seen more than once but under ten times. The chain joins TRBV7-9 to TRBJ2-2; D is unresolved. CDR1 and CDR2 from the germline V gene are SEHNR and FQNEAQ (reference sequence). Trimming took 0 bases from V and 1 from J, leaving 3 bases between them. This CDR3 region has 14 residues. CDR3 coding DNA: TGTGCCAGCAGCTTAGCGAGGAACACCGGGGAGCTGTTTTTT. It translates to CASSLARNTGELFF.

This chain uses TRBV30 with TRBJ1-4; no firm D call. There are 13 residues in the CDR3. V shed 3 bases and J shed 10 bases, with 15 bases lying between them. Germline V lookup: CDR1 GTSNPN, CDR2 SVGIG (reference sequence). In nucleotides, the CDR3 is TGTGCCTGGAGGCCCCCCCTAACCGGAAAACTGTTTTTT. Translating gives CAWRPPLTGKLFF.

This clone was found a few times. The rearrangement links TRBV2 to TRBJ1-1, with 7 bases lining up with TRBD1. Germline V lookup: CDR1 SNHLY, CDR2 FYNNEI. V shed 1 base and J 10 bases; nucleotides not matched to a gene: 9. The CDR3 is made up of 14 amino acids. The CDR3 sequence: CASSEDSRTGRAFF. CDR3 DNA sequence: TGTGCCAGCAGTGAAGATAGTAGGACAGGAAGAGCTTTCTTT.

This clone was seen only once. V gene TRBV5-4 combines with J gene TRBJ2-2; 7 bases agree with TRBD2. The CDR3 is made up of 14 amino acids. Germline V lookup: CDR1 SGHNT, CDR2 YYREEE (reference sequence). Germline trimming cut 4 bases from V and 7 bases from J; bases unmatched to any gene: 7. Written as DNA, the CDR3 is TGTGCCAGCAGCCGGGACTACTTGAGCGGGGAGCTGTTTTTT. Protein: CASSRDYLSGELFF.

V and J are TRBV6-5 and TRBJ2-3, with 9 nucleotides matching TRBD1. The trim removed 6 bases at V and 6 bases at J, leaving 10 bases unmatched. The CDR3 is 15 residues long. Germline V gene sequence: CDR1 MNHEY, CDR2 SVGAGI. This CDR3 reads CASSQAGTGSDTQYF. In nucleotides, the CDR3 is TGTGCCAGCAGCCAAGCTGGGACAGGGTCGGATACGCAGTATTTT.

The CDR3 loop is CATSDPSGDRRAEQYF. CDR3 nucleotides: TGTGCCACCAGTGATCCGTCTGGGGACAGAAGGGCGGAGCAGTACTTC. The rearrangement links TRBV24-1 to TRBJ2-7; 7 nucleotides align to TRBD1. This CDR3 comprises 16 residues. Germline V CDR1 and CDR2: KGHDR, SFDVKD. The ends lost 3 bases at V and 7 bases at J; junction bases unmatched: 14.

The V gene is TRBV29-1, the J gene TRBJ2-7; the D is unclear. The CDR3 extends over 13 amino acids. The V and J ends lost 2 bases and 1 base respectively, with 9 bases between them. In germline, CDR1 is SQVTM, CDR2 ANQGSEA. DNA of the CDR3: TGCAGCGTTGAACGCCAGAAATCCTACGAGCAGTACTTC. Protein sequence: CSVERQKSYEQYF.

The rearrangement joins TRBV5-6 to TRBJ2-5; perhaps TRBD1 as D (5 bases). CDR1 is SGHDT, CDR2 YYEEEE, per germline. The CDR3 extends over 11 amino acids. V was shortened by 4 bases and J by 10 bases, with 11 bases between the two germline ends. CDR3 protein: CASSSTQDQYF. CDR3 in DNA: TGTGCCAGCAGCAGCACACAGGACCAGTACTTC.

This chain links TRBV7-8 with TRBJ1-2; tentatively, D is TRBD1 (5 bases). Germline CDR1 SGHVS, CDR2 FQNEAQ. V lost 3 bases and J lost 1, with 15 bases in between. This CDR3 is built from 16 residues. The CDR3 is CASSLVGGEVNYGYTF. CDR3 in DNA: TGTGCCAGCAGCTTGGTCGGGGGGGAAGTTAACTATGGCTACACCTTC.

This clone was picked up a small number of times. The chain carries TRBV6-5 and TRBJ1-1; perhaps TRBD1 as D (5 bases). The CDR3 runs to 15 residues. With 6 bases removed from V and 4 bases from J, the gap between germline ends came to 18 bases. Looked up from germline, CDR1 is MNHEY and CDR2 is SVGAGI. CDR3 sequence: CASRMKQGMGTEAFF. The CDR3 DNA reads TGTGCCAGCAGAATGAAGCAGGGTATGGGCACTGAAGCTTTCTTT.

In this sample, this clone turned up once. The V and J genes are TRBV6-1 and TRBJ1-5; the D gene is possibly TRBD1 (5 bases). The germline V gene has CDR1 MNHNS and CDR2 SASEGT. This CDR3 comprises 15 residues. V was clipped by 0 bases and J by 2 bases, with 8 bases between them. This chain's CDR3 is CASSEARGGNQPQHF. CDR3 bases: TGTGCCAGCAGTGAAGCGCGGGGGGGCAATCAGCCCCAGCATTTT.

V usage is TRBV11-2 and J usage is TRBJ1-6; no clear D gene. The CDR3 extends over 15 amino acids. Between the trimmed V and J ends, which lost 2 bases and 6 bases, there was a span of 11 bases. Germline V gene lookup returns CDR1 SGHAT and CDR2 FQNNGV. CDR3 residues: CASSLQRSFNSPLHF. The CDR3 DNA reads as TGTGCCAGCAGCTTACAACGGTCTTTTAATTCACCCCTCCACTTT.

This clone was counted a few times. Written as DNA, the CDR3 is TGCGCCAGCAGCCAGTTCAGGGAGGGCTATGGCTACACCTTC. This gives the protein CASSQFREGYGYTF. The rearrangement uses TRBV5-1 and TRBJ1-2; D is possibly TRBD1 (5 bases). There are 14 residues in the CDR3. In germline, CDR1 is SGHRS, CDR2 YFSETQ. V was clipped by 4 bases and J by 4 bases, with 14 bases between them. Complete variable domain (other parts from reference TRBV5-1 and TRBJ1-2): KAGVTQTPRYLIKTRGQQVTLSCSPISGHRSVSWYQQTPGQGLQFLFEYFSETQRNKGNFPGRFSGRQFSNSRSEMNVSTLELGDSALYLCASSQFREGYGYTFGSGTRLTVV.